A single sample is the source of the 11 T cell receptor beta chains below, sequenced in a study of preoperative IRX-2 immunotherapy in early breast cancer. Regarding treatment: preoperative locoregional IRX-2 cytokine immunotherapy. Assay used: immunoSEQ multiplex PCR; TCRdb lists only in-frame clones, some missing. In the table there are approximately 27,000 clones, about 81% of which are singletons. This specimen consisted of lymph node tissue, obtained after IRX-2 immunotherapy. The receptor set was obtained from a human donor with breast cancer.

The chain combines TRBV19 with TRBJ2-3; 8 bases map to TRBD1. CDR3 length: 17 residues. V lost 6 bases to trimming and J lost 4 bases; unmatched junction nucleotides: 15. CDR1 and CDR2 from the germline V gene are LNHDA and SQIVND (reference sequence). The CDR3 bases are TGTGCCAGTAGCAACAGGGGGAACCCGAGTGGTGCAGATACGCAGTATTTT. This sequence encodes CASSNRGNPSGADTQYF.

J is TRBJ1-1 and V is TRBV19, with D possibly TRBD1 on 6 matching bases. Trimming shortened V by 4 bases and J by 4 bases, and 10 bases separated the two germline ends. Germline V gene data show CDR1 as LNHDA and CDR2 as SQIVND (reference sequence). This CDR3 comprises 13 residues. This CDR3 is CASSRGQPTEAFF. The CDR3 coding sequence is TGTGCCAGTAGTAGAGGACAGCCCACTGAAGCTTTCTTT.

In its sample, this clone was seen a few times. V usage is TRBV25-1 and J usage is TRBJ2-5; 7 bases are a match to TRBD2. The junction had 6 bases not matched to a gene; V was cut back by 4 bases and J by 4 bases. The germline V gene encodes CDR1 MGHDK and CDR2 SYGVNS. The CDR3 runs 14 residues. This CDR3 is CASSGLAGRETQYF. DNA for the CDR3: TGTGCCAGCAGTGGACTAGCCGGAAGAGAGACCCAGTACTTC.

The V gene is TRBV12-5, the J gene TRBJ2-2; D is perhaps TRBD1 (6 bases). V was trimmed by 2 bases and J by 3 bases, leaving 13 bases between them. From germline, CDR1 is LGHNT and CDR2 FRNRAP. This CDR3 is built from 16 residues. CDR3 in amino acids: CASGLRTQGYTGELFF. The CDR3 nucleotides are TGTGCTAGTGGTTTGAGAACACAGGGCTACACCGGGGAGCTGTTTTTT.

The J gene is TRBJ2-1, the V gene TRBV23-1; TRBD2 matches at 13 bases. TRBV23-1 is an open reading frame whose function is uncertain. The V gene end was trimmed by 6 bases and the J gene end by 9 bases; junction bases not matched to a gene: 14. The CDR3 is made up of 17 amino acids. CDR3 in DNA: TGCGCCAGCAGCTACCCCCCGGGACTAGCGGGGTCGGGTGAGCAGTTCTTC. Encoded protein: CASSYPPGLAGSGEQFF.

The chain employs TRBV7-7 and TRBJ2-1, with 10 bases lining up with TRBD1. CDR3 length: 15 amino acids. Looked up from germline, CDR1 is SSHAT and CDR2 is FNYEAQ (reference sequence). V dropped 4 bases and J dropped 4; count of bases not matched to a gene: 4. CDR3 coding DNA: TGTGCCAGCAGCTGGGGGACAGGGGTTTACAATGAGCAGTTCTTC. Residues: CASSWGTGVYNEQFF.

The CDR3 sequence: CAIRTGSTDTQYF. The CDR3 DNA sequence: TGCGCCATCAGGACAGGTAGCACAGATACGCAGTATTTT. The chain joins TRBV10-2 to TRBJ2-3, with 7 nucleotides matching TRBD1. Trimming cost V 10 bases and J 0 bases; bases outside gene matches: 4. Per the germline V gene, CDR1 is WSHSY and CDR2 is SAAADI. This CDR3 has 13 amino acids.

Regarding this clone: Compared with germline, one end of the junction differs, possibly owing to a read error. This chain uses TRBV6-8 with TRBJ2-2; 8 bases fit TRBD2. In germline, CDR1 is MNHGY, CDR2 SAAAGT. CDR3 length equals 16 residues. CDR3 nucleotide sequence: TGTGCCATCAGTGGGGTTAGCGGGGCAAACACCGGGGAGCTGTTTTTT. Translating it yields CAISGVSGANTGELFF.

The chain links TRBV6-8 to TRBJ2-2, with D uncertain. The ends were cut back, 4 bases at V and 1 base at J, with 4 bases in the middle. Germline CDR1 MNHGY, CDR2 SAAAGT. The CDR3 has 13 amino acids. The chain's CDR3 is CASSLVNTGELFF. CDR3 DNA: TGTGCCAGCAGTTTGGTGAACACCGGGGAGCTGTTTTTT.

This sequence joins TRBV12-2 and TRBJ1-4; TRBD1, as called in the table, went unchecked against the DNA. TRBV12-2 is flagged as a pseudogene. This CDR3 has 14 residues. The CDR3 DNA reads TGTGCCACCTCAAGACAGGGAGACGGGGAAAAACTGTTTTTT. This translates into CATSRQGDGEKLFF.

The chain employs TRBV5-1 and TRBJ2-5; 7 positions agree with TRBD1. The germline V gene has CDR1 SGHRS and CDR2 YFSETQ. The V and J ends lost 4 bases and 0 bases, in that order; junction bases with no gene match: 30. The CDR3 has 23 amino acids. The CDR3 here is CASSTERGTAASWVLRYQETQYF. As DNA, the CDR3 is TGCGCCAGCAGCACTGAAAGGGGGACAGCAGCCTCCTGGGTCTTGCGGTACCAAGAGACCCAGTACTTC.